This record covers a single TCR beta chain. The data are from a study of T cell changes during pregnancy in multiple sclerosis. Sequenced by immunoSEQ multiplex PCR; TCRdb stores in-frame clones only, minus some. The sample lists roughly 93,000 clones, around 90% occurring once. Looked up from germline, CDR1 is WNHNN and CDR2 is SYGVQD (reference sequence). V lost 6 bases, J lost 1 base, and 18 bases stayed unmatched. This CDR3 is built from 19 residues. The sequence came from a female donor in good health, enrolled as a control in a pregnancy study. This sequence joins TRBV10-1 and TRBJ2-3; 8 bases are a match to TRBD2. Sequenced here: peripheral blood, sampled after pregnancy. CDR3 coding DNA: TGCGCCAGCAGGACTCCGTTGGTAGCGGGAAGGAGGGGCACAGATACGCAGTATTTT. This translates into CASRTPLVAGRRGTDTQYF.